The 13 T cell receptor beta chains given below trace back to one sample, sequenced in a study of blood T cell repertoires in COVID-19. The table came from immunoSEQ multiplex PCR; TCRdb's copy has only in-frame clones and leaves some out. The sample has around 15,000 clones; around 88% are singletons. The material sequenced was peripheral blood. These TCRs come from a human donor in a cohort sampled during active COVID-19.

The chain recombines TRBV18 with TRBJ2-7; 10 nucleotides agree with TRBD2. J gave up 7 bases and V 6 bases, and 15 bases lay outside the gene matches. The CDR3 runs to 16 residues. Per the germline V gene, CDR1 is KGHSH and CDR2 is LQKENI. The CDR3 DNA reads TGTGCCAGCTCCCGAACGAGCGGGAGGGAGTCTAAAGAGCAGTACTTC. Translated: CASSRTSGRESKEQYF.

The chain joins TRBV11-2 to TRBJ2-4; a weak D match, TRBD1 (6 bases). CDR1 is SGHAT and CDR2 is FQNNGV in the germline V gene. V shed 1 base and J shed 6 bases, with 13 bases lying between them. CDR3 length: 15 residues. CDR3 nucleotide sequence: TGTGCCAGCAGCTTAGTTCTGGGGGCAGGAAACATTCAGTACTTC. This translates into CASSLVLGAGNIQYF.

J is TRBJ2-7 and V is TRBV5-1, with a possible D match to TRBD2 (6 bases). The V end was cut by 6 bases, the J end by 6 bases, with 16 bases between. CDR3 length: 13 amino acids. In germline, CDR1 is SGHRS, CDR2 YFSETQ. CDR3 protein: CASNPAGSSEQYF. In DNA form, the CDR3 reads TGCGCCAGCAACCCAGCGGGCTCGAGCGAGCAGTACTTC.

This clone was found once. The chain employs TRBV7-3 and TRBJ2-1; 8 positions match TRBD2. CDR3 length: 15 residues. CDR1 is SGHTA, CDR2 FQGTGA, per germline. The J segment lost 5 bases and the V segment lost 5 bases, leaving 8 bases of the junction unmatched. This CDR3 is CASSLGLARHNEQFF. CDR3 nucleotide sequence: TGTGCCAGCAGCCTTGGACTAGCTCGTCACAATGAGCAGTTCTTC.

The chain links TRBV6-5 to TRBJ2-7; 7 nucleotides line up with TRBD2. Germline V gene data show CDR1 as MNHEY and CDR2 as SVGAGI. This CDR3 has 15 residues. The trim removed 6 bases at V and 7 bases at J, leaving 15 bases unmatched. DNA of the CDR3: TGTGCCAGCAGCCCCCGACTAGCAGGAGATGGGGAGCAGTACTTC. Its protein product is CASSPRLAGDGEQYF.

The table lists this clone with a few counts. V and J are TRBV7-3 and TRBJ2-7; TRBD1 matches at 11 bases. The J segment lost 3 bases and the V segment lost 6 bases, leaving 7 bases of the junction unmatched. Germline V gives CDR1 SGHTA, CDR2 FQGTGA. CDR3 length: 15 residues. CDR3 nucleotides: TGTGCCAGCAGTGCGGGTGGGACAGGGGGCTACGAGCAGTACTTC. Its translation: CASSAGGTGGYEQYF.

The chain employs TRBV28 and TRBJ1-4; TRBD1 matches at 10 bases. Germline V gives CDR1 MDHEN, CDR2 SYDVKM. With V trimmed by 5 bases and J by 8 bases, 11 bases remained unmatched. The CDR3 consists of 16 residues. The CDR3 here is CASSLAGTGDREKLFF. The CDR3 DNA follows: TGTGCCAGCAGTCTCGCCGGGACAGGGGATCGAGAAAAACTGTTTTTT.

The rearrangement joins TRBV27 to TRBJ2-5, with 11 bases lining up with TRBD1. This CDR3 is 14 amino acids long. Germline trimming cut 4 bases from V and 5 bases from J; bases unmatched to any gene: 3. CDR1 MNHEY and CDR2 SMNVEV come from the germline V gene (reference sequence). The CDR3 here is CASSSGTGGETQYF. The DNA for the CDR3 is TGTGCCAGCAGTTCCGGGACAGGGGGGGAGACCCAGTACTTC.

This rearrangement joins TRBV5-5 to TRBJ2-2; TRBD1 is a possible D gene (6 bases). V lost 4 bases to trimming and J lost 0 bases, with 19 bases between them. This CDR3 region has 18 residues. Germline assignment: CDR1 SGHKS and CDR2 YYEKEE (reference sequence). The CDR3 sequence: CASSLRTDSNSNTGELFF. CDR3 bases: TGTGCCAGCAGCCTTAGGACAGACTCTAATTCGAACACCGGGGAGCTGTTTTTT.

This clone was seen a few times. This rearrangement joins TRBV5-1 to TRBJ2-7; 9 bases align to TRBD2. CDR1 and CDR2 (germline): SGHRS, YFSETQ. V lost 2 bases to trimming and J lost 5 bases; unmatched junction nucleotides: 5. This CDR3 is built from 14 residues. CDR3 bases: TGCGCCAGCAGCTTAAATAGCGGGAGCCACGAGCAGTACTTC. Encoded protein: CASSLNSGSHEQYF.

The genes are TRBV9 and TRBJ2-1; D perhaps matches TRBD2 (6 bases). CDR1 is SGDLS and CDR2 is YYNGEE in the germline V gene. The germline V and J ends were trimmed by 7 bases and 4 bases, with 9 bases remaining between them. CDR3 length equals 12 residues. The CDR3 reads CASGGGYNEQFF. In nucleotides, the CDR3 is TGTGCCAGCGGGGGAGGTTACAATGAGCAGTTCTTC.

This clone appeared a few times. This chain uses TRBV5-6 with TRBJ1-1, with TRBD1 as a possible D gene (6 bases). The CDR3 contains 14 residues. Germline CDR1 reads SGHDT; CDR2 reads YYEEEE. Trimming removed 2 bases from V and 2 bases from J, with 10 bases in between. CDR3 protein: CASSFLGQNTEAFF. Written as DNA, the CDR3 is TGTGCCAGCAGCTTCTTGGGACAAAACACTGAAGCTTTCTTT.

The chain couples TRBV10-2 to TRBJ1-4; 7 bases align to TRBD1. V lost 6 bases, J lost 3 bases, and 7 bases stayed unmatched. The CDR3 has 15 amino acids. Germline loops: CDR1 WSHSY, CDR2 SAAADI. DNA for the CDR3: TGCGCCAGCAGCGGCCTCAGGGGGGCTAATGAAAAACTGTTTTTT. Its protein is CASSGLRGANEKLFF.